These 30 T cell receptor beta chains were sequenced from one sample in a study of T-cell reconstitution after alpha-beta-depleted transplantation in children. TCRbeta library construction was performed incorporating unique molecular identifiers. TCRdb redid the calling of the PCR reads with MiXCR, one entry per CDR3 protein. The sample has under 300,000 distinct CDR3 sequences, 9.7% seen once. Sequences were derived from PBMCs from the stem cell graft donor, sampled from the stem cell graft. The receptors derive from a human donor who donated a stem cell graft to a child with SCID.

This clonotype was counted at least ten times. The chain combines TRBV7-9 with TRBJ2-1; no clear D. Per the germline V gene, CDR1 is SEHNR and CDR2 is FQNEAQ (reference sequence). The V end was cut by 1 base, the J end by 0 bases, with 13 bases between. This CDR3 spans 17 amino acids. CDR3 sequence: CASSLGFGSVSYNEQFF. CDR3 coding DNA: TGTGCCAGCAGCTTAGGGTTTGGCAGTGTCTCCTACAATGAGCAGTTCTTC.

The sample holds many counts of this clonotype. CDR3 coding DNA: TGCAGTGCTAGACCGCCCACAGATACGCAGTATTTT. Its protein product is CSARPPTDTQYF. The chain uses TRBV20-1 and TRBJ2-3; D unclear. The CDR3 is 12 residues long. V lost 2 bases, J lost 2 bases, and 5 bases lay in between. Germline lookup yields CDR1 DFQATT and CDR2 SNEGSKA (reference sequence).

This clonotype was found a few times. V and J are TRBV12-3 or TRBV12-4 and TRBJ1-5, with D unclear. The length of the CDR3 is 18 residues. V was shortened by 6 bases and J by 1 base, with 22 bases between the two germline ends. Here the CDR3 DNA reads TGTGCCAGCAGCCCAACGACTCGATCGGGAGGGAGCAATCAGCCCCAGCATTTT. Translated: CASSPTTRSGGSNQPQHF.

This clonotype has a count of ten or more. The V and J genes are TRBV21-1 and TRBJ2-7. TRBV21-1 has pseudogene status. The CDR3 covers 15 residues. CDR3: CASSKEQGASYEQYF. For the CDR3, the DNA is TGTGCCAGCAGCAAAGAGCAGGGTGCCTCCTACGAGCAGTACTTC.

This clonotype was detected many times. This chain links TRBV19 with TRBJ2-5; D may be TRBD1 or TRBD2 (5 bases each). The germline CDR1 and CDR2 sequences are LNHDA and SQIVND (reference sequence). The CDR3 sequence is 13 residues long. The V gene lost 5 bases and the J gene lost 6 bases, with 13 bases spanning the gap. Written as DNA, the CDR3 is TGTGCCAGTAGTCTTAAGGGACGACAGACCCAGTACTTC. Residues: CASSLKGRQTQYF.

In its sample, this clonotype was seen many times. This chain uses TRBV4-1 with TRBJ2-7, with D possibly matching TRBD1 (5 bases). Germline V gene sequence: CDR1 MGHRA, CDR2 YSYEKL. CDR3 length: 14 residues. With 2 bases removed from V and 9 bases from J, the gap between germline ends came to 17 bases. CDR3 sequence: CASSQPDTFGVQYF. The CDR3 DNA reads TGCGCCAGCAGCCAACCGGACACGTTTGGGGTGCAGTACTTC.

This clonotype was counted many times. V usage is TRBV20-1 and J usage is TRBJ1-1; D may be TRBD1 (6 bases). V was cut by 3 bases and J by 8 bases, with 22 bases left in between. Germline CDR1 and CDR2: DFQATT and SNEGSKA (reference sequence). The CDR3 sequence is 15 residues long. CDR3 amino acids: CSASSPRQGKSEAFF. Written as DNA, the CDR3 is TGCAGTGCTAGTTCCCCACGGCAGGGGAAATCCGAAGCTTTCTTT.

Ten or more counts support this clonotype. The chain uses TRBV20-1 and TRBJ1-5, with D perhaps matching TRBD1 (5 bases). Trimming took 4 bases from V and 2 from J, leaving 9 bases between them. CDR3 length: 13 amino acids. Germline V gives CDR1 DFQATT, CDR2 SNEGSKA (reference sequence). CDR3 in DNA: TGCAGTGCTAACACAGGAGGCAATCAGCCCCAGCATTTT. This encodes CSANTGGNQPQHF.

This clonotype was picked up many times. In nucleotides, the CDR3 is TGTGCCAGCAGCGCTGGAGAGGATCAGCCCCAGCATTTT. Translation: CASSAGEDQPQHF. This chain uses TRBV7-2 with TRBJ1-5, with no clear D. The CDR3 has 13 residues. Germline CDR1 is SGHTA and CDR2 is FQGNSA. The V gene lost 5 bases and the J gene lost 5 bases, with 10 bases spanning the gap.

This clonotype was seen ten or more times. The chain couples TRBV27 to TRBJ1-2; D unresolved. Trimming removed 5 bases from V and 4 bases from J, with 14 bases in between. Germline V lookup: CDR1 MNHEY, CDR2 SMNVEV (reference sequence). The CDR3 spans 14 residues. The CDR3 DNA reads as TGTGCCAGCAGTATGGGAGGGCAGCCCTATGGCTACACCTTC. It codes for CASSMGGQPYGYTF.

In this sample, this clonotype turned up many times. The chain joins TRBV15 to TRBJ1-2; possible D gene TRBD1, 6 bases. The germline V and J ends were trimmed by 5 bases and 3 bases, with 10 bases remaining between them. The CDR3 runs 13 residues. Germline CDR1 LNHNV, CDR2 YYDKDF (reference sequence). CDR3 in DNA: TGTGCCACCAGCGGGGGGGGCTACTATGGCTACACCTTC. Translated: CATSGGGYYGYTF.

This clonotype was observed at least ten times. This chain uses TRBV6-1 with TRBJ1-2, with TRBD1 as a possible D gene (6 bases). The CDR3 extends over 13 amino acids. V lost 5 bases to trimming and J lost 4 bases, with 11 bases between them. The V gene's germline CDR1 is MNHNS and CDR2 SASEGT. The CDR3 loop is CASSRGRGYGYTF. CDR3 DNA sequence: TGTGCCAGCAGTAGAGGCAGGGGCTATGGCTACACCTTC.

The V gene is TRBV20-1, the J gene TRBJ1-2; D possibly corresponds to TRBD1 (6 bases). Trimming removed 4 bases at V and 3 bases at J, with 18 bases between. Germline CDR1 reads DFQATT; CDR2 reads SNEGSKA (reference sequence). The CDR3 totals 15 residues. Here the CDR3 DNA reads TGCAGTGCTAAGGGGGGGGACGGGGGGGACTATGGCTACACCTTC. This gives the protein CSAKGGDGGDYGYTF.

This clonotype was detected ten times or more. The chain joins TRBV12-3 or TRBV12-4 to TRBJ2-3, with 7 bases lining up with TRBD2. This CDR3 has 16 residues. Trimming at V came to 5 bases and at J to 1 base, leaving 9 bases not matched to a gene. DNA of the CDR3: TGTGCCAGCAGTCCCCGGGGGGTAAGTGGCACAGATACGCAGTATTTT. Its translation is CASSPRGVSGTDTQYF.

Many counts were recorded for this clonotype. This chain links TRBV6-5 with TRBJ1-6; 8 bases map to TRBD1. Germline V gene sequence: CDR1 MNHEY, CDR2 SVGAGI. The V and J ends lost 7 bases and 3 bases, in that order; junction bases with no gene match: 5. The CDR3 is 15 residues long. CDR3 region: CASINGQGYNSPLHF. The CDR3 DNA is TGTGCCAGCATTAACGGACAGGGCTATAATTCACCCCTCCACTTT.

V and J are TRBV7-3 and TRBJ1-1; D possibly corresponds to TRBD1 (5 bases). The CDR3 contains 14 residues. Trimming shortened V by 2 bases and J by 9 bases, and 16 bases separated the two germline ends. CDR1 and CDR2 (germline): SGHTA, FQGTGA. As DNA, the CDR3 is TGTGCCAGCAGCTTAGGTCCAGGGCCTAACCAAGCTTTCTTT. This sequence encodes CASSLGPGPNQAFF.

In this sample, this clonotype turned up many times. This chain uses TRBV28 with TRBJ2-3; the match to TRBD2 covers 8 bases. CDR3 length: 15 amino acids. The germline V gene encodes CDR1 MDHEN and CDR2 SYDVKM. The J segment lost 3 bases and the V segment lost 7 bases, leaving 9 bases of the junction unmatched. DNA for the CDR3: TGTGCCAGCACCAGTAGCGGGGCGGGAACAGATACGCAGTATTTT. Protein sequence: CASTSSGAGTDTQYF. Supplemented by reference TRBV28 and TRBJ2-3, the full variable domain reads DVKVTQSSRYLVKRTGEKVFLECVQDMDHENMFWYRQDPGLGLRLIYFSYDVKMKEKGDIPEGYSVSREKKERFSLILESASTNQTSMYLCASTSSGAGTDTQYFGPGTRLTVL.

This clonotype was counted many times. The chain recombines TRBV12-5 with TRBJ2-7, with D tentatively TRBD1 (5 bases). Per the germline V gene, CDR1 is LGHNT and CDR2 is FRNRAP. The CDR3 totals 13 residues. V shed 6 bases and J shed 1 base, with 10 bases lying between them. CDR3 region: CASGSDRSYEQYF. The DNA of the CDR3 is TGTGCTAGTGGATCTGACAGATCCTACGAGCAGTACTTC. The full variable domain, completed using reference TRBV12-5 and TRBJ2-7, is DARVTQTPRHKVTEMGQEVTMRCQPILGHNTVFWYRQTMMQGLELLAYFRNRAPLDDSGMPKDRFSAEMPDATLATLKIQPSEPRDSAVYFCASGSDRSYEQYFGPGTRLTVT.

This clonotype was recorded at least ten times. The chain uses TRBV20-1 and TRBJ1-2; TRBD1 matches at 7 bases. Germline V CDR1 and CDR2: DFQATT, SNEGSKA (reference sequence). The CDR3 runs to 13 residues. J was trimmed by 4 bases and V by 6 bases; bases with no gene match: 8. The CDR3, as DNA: TGCAGTGCCAATAGACAGGGAACCTATGGCTACACCTTC. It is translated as CSANRQGTYGYTF.

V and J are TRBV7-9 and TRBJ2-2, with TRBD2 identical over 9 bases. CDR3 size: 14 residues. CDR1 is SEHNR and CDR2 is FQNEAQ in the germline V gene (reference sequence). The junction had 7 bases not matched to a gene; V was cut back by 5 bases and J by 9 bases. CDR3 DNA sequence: TGTGCCAGCAGCGTCGGGACTAGCTCCCGGGAGCTGTTTTTT. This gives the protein CASSVGTSSRELFF.

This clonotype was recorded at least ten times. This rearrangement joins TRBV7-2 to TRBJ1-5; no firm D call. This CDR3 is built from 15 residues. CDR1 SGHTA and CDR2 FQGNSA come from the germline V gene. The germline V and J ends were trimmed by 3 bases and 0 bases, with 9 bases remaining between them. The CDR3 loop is CASSFRGHSNQPQHF. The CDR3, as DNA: TGTGCCAGCAGCTTTCGTGGCCATAGCAATCAGCCCCAGCATTTT.

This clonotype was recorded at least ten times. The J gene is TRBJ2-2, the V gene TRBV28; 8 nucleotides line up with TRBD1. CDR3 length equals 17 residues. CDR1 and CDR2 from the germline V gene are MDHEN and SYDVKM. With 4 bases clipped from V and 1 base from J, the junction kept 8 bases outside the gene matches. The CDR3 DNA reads TGTGCCAGCAGTTACTACCGTGGGACAGGGAACACCGGGGAGCTGTTTTTT. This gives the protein CASSYYRGTGNTGELFF.

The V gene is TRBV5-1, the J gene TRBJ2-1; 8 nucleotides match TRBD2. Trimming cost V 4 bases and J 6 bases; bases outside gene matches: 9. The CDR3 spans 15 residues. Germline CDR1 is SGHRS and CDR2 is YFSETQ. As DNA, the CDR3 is TGCGCCAGCAGCCCCGGGACTAGTCTGTTCAATGAGCAGTTCTTC. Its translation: CASSPGTSLFNEQFF.

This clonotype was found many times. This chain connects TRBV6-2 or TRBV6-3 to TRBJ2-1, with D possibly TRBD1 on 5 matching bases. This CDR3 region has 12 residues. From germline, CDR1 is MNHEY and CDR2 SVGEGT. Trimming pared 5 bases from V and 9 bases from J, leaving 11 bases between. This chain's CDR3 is CASSASRGEQFF. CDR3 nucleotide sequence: TGTGCCAGCAGTGCCAGTAGGGGTGAGCAGTTCTTC.

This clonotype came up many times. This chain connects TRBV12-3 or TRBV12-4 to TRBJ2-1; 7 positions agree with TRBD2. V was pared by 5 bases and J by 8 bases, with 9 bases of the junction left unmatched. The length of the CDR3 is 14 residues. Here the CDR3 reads CASSPPRLADEQFF. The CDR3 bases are TGTGCCAGCAGTCCGCCCCGCCTAGCGGATGAGCAGTTCTTC.

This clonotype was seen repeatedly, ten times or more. CDR3 region: CASSYPLLDTIYF. CDR3 nucleotide sequence: TGTGCCAGCAGTTACCCCCTCCTGGACACCATATATTTT. J is TRBJ1-3 and V is TRBV6-6; D remains ambiguous. The ends were cut back, 2 bases at V and 8 bases at J, with 10 bases in the middle. Germline CDR1 MNHNY, CDR2 SVGAGI (reference sequence). This CDR3 region has 13 residues.

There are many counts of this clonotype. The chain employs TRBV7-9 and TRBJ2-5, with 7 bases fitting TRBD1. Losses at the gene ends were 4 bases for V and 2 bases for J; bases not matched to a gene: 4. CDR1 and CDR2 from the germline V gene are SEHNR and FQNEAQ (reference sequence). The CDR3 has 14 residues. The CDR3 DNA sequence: TGTGCCAGCAGCTCTGGGGGACAGCAAGAGACCCAGTACTTC. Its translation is CASSSGGQQETQYF.

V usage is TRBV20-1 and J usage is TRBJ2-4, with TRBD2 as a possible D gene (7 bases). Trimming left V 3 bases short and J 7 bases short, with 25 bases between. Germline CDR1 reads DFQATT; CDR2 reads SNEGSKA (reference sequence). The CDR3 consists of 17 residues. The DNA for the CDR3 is TGCAGTGCTAGTGCCCCACCCGGGGGGCCATGGGGTAACATTCAGTACTTC. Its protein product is CSASAPPGGPWGNIQYF.

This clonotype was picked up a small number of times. CDR3 coding DNA: TGTGCCAGCAGTGGAGGGGAAGAAAAACTGTTTTTT. Encoded protein: CASSGGEEKLFF. The chain combines TRBV25-1 with TRBJ1-4; TRBD1 might be the D (5 bases). There are 12 residues in the CDR3. Germline V gene lookup returns CDR1 MGHDK and CDR2 SYGVNS. V lost 4 bases and J lost 8, with 8 bases in between.

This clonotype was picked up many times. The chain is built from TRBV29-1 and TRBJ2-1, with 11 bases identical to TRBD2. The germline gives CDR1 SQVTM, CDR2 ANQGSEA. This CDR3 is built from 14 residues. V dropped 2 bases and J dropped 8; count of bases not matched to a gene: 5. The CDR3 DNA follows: TGCAGCGTTGAACGTAGCGGGGGGGCCGATGAGCAGTTCTTC. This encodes CSVERSGGADEQFF.